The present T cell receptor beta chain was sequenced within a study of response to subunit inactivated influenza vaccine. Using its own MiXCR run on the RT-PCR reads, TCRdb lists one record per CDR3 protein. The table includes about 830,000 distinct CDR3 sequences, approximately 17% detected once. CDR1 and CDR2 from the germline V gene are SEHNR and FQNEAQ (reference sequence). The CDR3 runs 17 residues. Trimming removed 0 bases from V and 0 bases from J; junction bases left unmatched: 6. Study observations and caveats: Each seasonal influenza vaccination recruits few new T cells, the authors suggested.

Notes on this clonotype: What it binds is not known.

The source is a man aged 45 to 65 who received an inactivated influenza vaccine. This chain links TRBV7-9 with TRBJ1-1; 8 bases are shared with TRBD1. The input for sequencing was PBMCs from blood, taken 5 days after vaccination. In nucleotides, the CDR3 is TGTGCCAGCAGCTTAGCTCGACAGGGGAACATGAACACTGAAGCTTTCTTT. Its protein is CASSLARQGNMNTEAFF.